This T cell receptor beta chain was captured by sequencing in a study of T cells in women clearing cervical HPV infection. On this clone itself: Read data end 3 residues before the CDR3 end; the end is taken from the germline J gene.

Sequencing was performed with immunoSEQ multiplex PCR; in TCRdb, only in-frame clones are kept and a portion is missing. The sample has about 39,000 clones; the top ten hold around 6.5%. The CDR3 totals 13 residues. Looked up from germline, CDR1 is SEHNR and CDR2 is FQNEAQ (reference sequence). The source of this sequence is a woman between 18 and 75 years old with a cervical HPV16 infection that either progressed to CIN3+ or cleared (not recorded which). The chain uses TRBV7-9 and TRBJ1-2, with unresolved D. Sequenced: blood buffy coat. CDR3 protein: CASSLDNGDTYTF. CDR3 DNA (partial): TGTGCCAGCAGCTTAGACAACGGGGATACC.